This T cell receptor beta chain was sequenced in a study of CD8+ T cells in alopecia areata. This clone turned up a few times. CDR1 is GTSNPN and CDR2 is SVGIG in the germline V gene (reference sequence). Trimming shortened V by 0 bases and J by 6 bases, and 9 bases separated the two germline ends. The CDR3 runs 13 residues. As for treatment: oral pan-JAK inhibitor, 5-10 mg twice daily. cDNA reverse transcribed from extracted RNA served as the sequencing template. Sequencing was performed with immunoSEQ multiplex PCR; in TCRdb, only in-frame clones are kept and a portion is missing. The data contain more than 150,000 clones, about 51% of them seen just once; the ten biggest clones take up 9.5% to 13%.

This sequence joins TRBV30 and TRBJ1-5; the D is unclear. This clonotype was obtained from a human donor with alopecia areata. The sequencing here drew on CD8+ T cells sorted from blood, taken around week 52, from a patient treated with tofacitinib. CDR3 in DNA: TGTGCCTGGAGTGTAATAAGTGGTCAGCCCCAGCATTTT. This encodes CAWSVISGQPQHF.